This entry is about one TCR beta chain. The record originates from a study of OX40 agonist ivuxolimab in advanced cancers. The protocol was immunoSEQ multiplex PCR, while the TCRdb copy is restricted to in-frame clones and leaves out a portion. The repertoire holds 99,000 or so clones, with roughly 95% as singletons. This TCR came from an adult with an advanced solid tumor such as melanoma, head and neck, liver or kidney cancer. The sequencing here drew on CD4+ or CD8+ T cells sorted from blood, taken in a trial of the OX40 agonist ivuxolimab.

The CDR3 DNA sequence: TGTGCCAGCAGCCCCGAACGGGACAGCACAGATACGCAGTATTTT. Its protein is CASSPERDSTDTQYF. This rearrangement joins TRBV9 to TRBJ2-3; D is tentatively TRBD1 or TRBD2 (5 bases each). Deletions cut 4 bases from V and 0 bases from J, with 12 bases between. CDR3 length equals 15 residues. CDR1 SGDLS and CDR2 YYNGEE come from the germline V gene.